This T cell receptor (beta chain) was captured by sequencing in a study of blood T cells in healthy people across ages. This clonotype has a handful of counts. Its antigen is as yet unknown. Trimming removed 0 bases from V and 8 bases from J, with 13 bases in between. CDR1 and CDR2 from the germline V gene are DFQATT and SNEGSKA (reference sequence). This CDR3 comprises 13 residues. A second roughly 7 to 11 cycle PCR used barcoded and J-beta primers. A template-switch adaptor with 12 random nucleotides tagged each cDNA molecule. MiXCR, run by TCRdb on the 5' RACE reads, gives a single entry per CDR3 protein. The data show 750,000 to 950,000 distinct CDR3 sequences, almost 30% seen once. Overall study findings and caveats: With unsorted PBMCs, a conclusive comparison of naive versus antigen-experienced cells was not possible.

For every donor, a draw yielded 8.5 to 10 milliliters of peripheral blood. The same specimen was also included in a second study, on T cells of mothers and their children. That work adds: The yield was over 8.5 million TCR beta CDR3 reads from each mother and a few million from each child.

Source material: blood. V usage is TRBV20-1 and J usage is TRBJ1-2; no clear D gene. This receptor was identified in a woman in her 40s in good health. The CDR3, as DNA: TGCAGTGCTAGAGATAGGACGAGGCCGGGCTACACCTTC. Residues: CSARDRTRPGYTF.